The rows below give T cell receptor beta chains drawn from one sample of a study of blood T cell repertoires in COVID-19. The assay was immunoSEQ multiplex PCR, and TCRdb's table has in-frame clones only and misses some. The data show tens of thousands of clones, approximately 82% seen once. Sequencing was carried out using peripheral blood. These receptors were obtained from a woman aged 60-70 years with acute or convalescent COVID-19. Each CDR3 is given with its conserved first and last residue. The order of the fields is clone size, CDR3 length, V gene, D gene, J gene, CDR3 protein, CDR3 DNA. A D gene is named only where the DNA matches it firmly. Rows give clone size only sometimes, using once, few, many, or a class for an expanded clone.

.	14	TRBV7-9	TRBD1	TRBJ2-1	CASSTDREGNEQFF	TGTGCCAGCAGCACCGACAGGGAAGGCAATGAGCAGTTCTTC
.	13	TRBV18	.	TRBJ1-5	CASSLEADQPQHF	TGTGCCAGCTCCCTGGAGGCAGATCAGCCCCAGCATTTT
.	16	TRBV27	.	TRBJ1-3	CASSPLSISSGNTIYF	TGTGCCAGCAGTCCTTTATCCATTAGCTCTGGAAACACCATATATTTT
.	18	TRBV23-1	.	TRBJ1-1	CASSQSGSRLEGVTEAFF	TGCGCCAGCAGTCAATCCGGGTCCCGACTCGAGGGGGTCACTGAAGCTTTCTTT
many	15	TRBV6-2/TRBV6-3	.	TRBJ1-5	CASSYSYTSNQPQHF	TGTGCCAGCAGTTACTCGTACACGAGCAATCAGCCCCAGCATTTT
.	16	TRBV5-1	TRBD1	TRBJ1-2	CASSPIQGEAVYGYTF	TGCGCCAGCAGCCCGATACAGGGGGAGGCGGTCTATGGCTACACCTTC
.	15	TRBV6-5	TRBD2	TRBJ2-1	CASSPGLVPYNEQFF	TGTGCCAGCAGTCCGGGACTAGTCCCCTACAATGAGCAGTTCTTC
.	15	TRBV7-2	.	TRBJ2-7	CASSLDPGISYEQYF	TGTGCCAGCAGCTTAGATCCGGGGATCTCCTACGAGCAGTACTTC
.	15	TRBV19	TRBD2	TRBJ2-3	CASKASGGRTDTQYF	TGTGCCAGTAAGGCTAGCGGGGGGCGCACAGATACGCAGTATTTT
.	16	TRBV19	TRBD1	TRBJ1-2	CASILSGTGPHYGYTF	TGTGCCAGTATTCTTTCCGGGACAGGGCCCCACTATGGCTACACCTTC
.	13	TRBV12-3/TRBV12-4	.	TRBJ2-2	CASRFLAVGELFF	TGTGCCAGCAGGTTTCTAGCAGTCGGGGAGCTGTTTTTT
.	17	TRBV5-6	TRBD1	TRBJ1-4	CASSLITGTGAVEKLFF	TGTGCCAGCAGCTTGATAACCGGGACAGGGGCGGTGGAAAAACTGTTTTTT
.	12	TRBV11-3	.	TRBJ1-2	CASSEASYGYTF	TGTGCCAGCAGCGAGGCCTCCTATGGCTACACCTTC
.	16	TRBV7-9	.	TRBJ1-5	CASSFWGTGRYQPQHF	TGTGCCAGCAGCTTTTGGGGTACGGGGAGATATCAGCCCCAGCATTTT
.	17	TRBV6-2/TRBV6-3	TRBD1	TRBJ1-6	CASSPDWTGDSNSPLHF	TGTGCCAGCAGCCCAGACTGGACAGGGGATAGCAATTCACCCCTCCACTTT
once	11	TRBV3-1/TRBV3-2	.	TRBJ1-3	CASSQYEDIHF	TGTGCCAGCAGCCAATACGAAGACATCCATTTT
few	15	TRBV5-1	.	TRBJ2-2	CASSLVRQGTGELFF	TGCGCCAGCAGCTTGGTTCGGCAGGGCACCGGGGAGCTGTTTTTT
.	14	TRBV5-1	TRBD2	TRBJ2-1	CASSVLISGNEQFF	TGCGCCAGCAGCGTGCTCATTAGCGGGAACGAGCAGTTCTTC
.	13	TRBV6-6	TRBD1	TRBJ1-2	CASSWGQGQGYTF	TGTGCCAGCAGTTGGGGACAGGGTCAGGGCTACACCTTC
few	19	TRBV3-1/TRBV3-2	.	TRBJ1-5	CASSQGGDWSRGFNQPQHF	TGTGCCAGCAGCCAAGGGGGTGACTGGTCCAGGGGTTTTAATCAGCCCCAGCATTTT
.	16	TRBV9	TRBD2	TRBJ2-5	CASSVGGGTHQETQYF	TGTGCCAGCAGCGTAGGGGGGGGTACTCACCAAGAGACCCAGTACTTC
.	14	TRBV5-4	.	TRBJ2-4	CASSLALAKNIQYF	TGTGCCAGCAGCTTGGCGTTAGCCAAAAACATTCAGTACTTC
.	14	TRBV7-2	TRBD1	TRBJ2-1	CASSLVQGANEQFF	TGTGCCAGCAGCTTGGTACAGGGGGCGAATGAGCAGTTCTTC
once	14	TRBV5-1	.	TRBJ1-4	CASSLETGGEKLFF	TGCGCCAGCAGCTTGGAGACAGGTGGCGAAAAACTGTTTTTT
.	16	TRBV24-1	.	TRBJ1-2	CATRMMSVRGGYGYTF	TGTGCCACCCGCATGATGAGCGTCCGGGGGGGGTATGGCTACACCTTC
.	15	TRBV5-1	TRBD1	TRBJ1-5	CASSSTGTDNQPQHF	TGCGCCAGCAGCTCAACTGGGACAGACAATCAGCCCCAGCATTTT
.	16	TRBV14	TRBD2	TRBJ2-1	CASSHAPSGAVGEQFF	TGTGCCAGCAGCCACGCTCCTAGCGGGGCCGTGGGTGAGCAGTTCTTC
.	15	TRBV19	TRBD1	TRBJ1-6	CASSTTGTGGSPLHF	TGTGCCAGTAGTACTACCGGGACAGGGGGTTCACCCCTCCACTTT
once	15	TRBV6-5	TRBD2	TRBJ2-1	CASSSSSGRVNEQFF	TGTGCCAGCAGTTCCTCTAGCGGGAGGGTGAATGAGCAGTTCTTC
.	14	TRBV5-6	.	TRBJ1-5	CASSSRGRHQPQHF	TGTGCCAGCAGCAGTAGAGGGAGACATCAGCCCCAGCATTTT
.	15	TRBV19	.	TRBJ2-1	CASSSFGGSYNEQFF	TGTGCCAGCAGCTCTTTCGGAGGCTCCTACAATGAGCAGTTCTTC
.	13	TRBV5-1	.	TRBJ1-2	CASSLQEFYGYTF	TGCGCCAGCAGCTTACAGGAGTTCTATGGCTACACCTTC
.	14	TRBV6-5	.	TRBJ2-7	CASAPVDSSYEQYF	TGTGCCAGCGCACCAGTTGACAGTTCCTACGAGCAGTACTTC
.	14	TRBV18	TRBD1	TRBJ1-4	CASSVTGQDEKLFF	TGTGCCAGCTCCGTGACAGGGCAGGATGAAAAACTGTTTTTT
.	12	TRBV7-9	.	TRBJ2-7	CASSLYGAEQYF	TGTGCCAGCAGCTTATACGGTGCCGAGCAGTACTTC
.	18	TRBV7-2	.	TRBJ1-1	CASSLKVSDNRRGIEAFF	TGTGCCAGCAGCTTAAAAGTCTCGGACAACCGACGGGGGATTGAAGCTTTCTTT
.	15	TRBV7-9	.	TRBJ2-2	CASIKQGGDTGELFF	TGTGCCAGCATCAAACAGGGAGGAGACACCGGGGAGCTGTTTTTT
.	13	TRBV30	TRBD1	TRBJ1-3	CAWGQGARNTIYF	TGTGCCTGGGGACAGGGCGCTCGAAACACCATATATTTT
few	14	TRBV5-4	.	TRBJ1-1	CASSRGVGDTEAFF	TGTGCCAGCAGCCGGGGGGTCGGGGACACTGAAGCTTTCTTT
.	17	TRBV5-1	TRBD2	TRBJ2-5	CASSLGLAGTAGETQYF	TGCGCCAGCAGCTTGGGACTAGCGGGAACGGCGGGAGAGACCCAGTACTTC
.	15	TRBV20-1	TRBD1	TRBJ2-3	CSASVLRGRTDTQYF	TGCAGTGCTAGTGTGCTCAGGGGGCGCACAGATACGCAGTATTTT
many	15	TRBV7-9	.	TRBJ1-4	CASSFPSTTNEKLFF	TGTGCCAGCAGCTTCCCATCTACAACTAATGAAAAACTGTTTTTT
.	13	TRBV28	.	TRBJ2-7	CASSAGPLYEQYF	TGTGCCAGCAGTGCGGGACCCCTCTACGAGCAGTACTTC
.	13	TRBV7-8	.	TRBJ1-2	CASSLGVSYGYTF	TGTGCCAGCAGCTTAGGAGTTAGTTATGGCTACACCTTC